A selection of T cell receptor beta chains follows, all from one sample in a study of blood T cells in healthy people across ages. TCRdb re-called the 5' RACE reads with MiXCR, one entry per CDR3 protein. The sample lists more than 450,000 distinct CDR3 sequences; approximately 26% were seen once. The same specimen was also included in a second study, on T cells of mothers and their children.

Material: blood. These TCRs come from a boy aged 2-15 years in good health. CDR3s include the opening cysteine and the closing phenylalanine or tryptophan. For some rows the clone size is stated as once, few or many, or as a class when expanded; others skip it.

j_gene,abundance,len,v_gene,CDR3aa
TRBJ2-5,-,13,TRBV3-1,CASSRDHKETQYF
-,-,12,TRBV7-9,CTSSFQGYEQYF
TRBJ1-1,few,15,TRBV5-4,CASSRTGPLRTEAFF
TRBJ1-2,-,15,TRBV10-3,CAISESGQGAYGYTF
TRBJ2-6,-,19,TRBV6-1,CASRRDRTITFSGANVLTF
TRBJ2-3,-,14,TRBV7-3,CASSLGSATDTQYF
TRBJ1-4,few,16,TRBV2,CASRPSDITRGEKLFF
TRBJ2-2,once,14,TRBV29-1,CSVGASGSPGELFF
TRBJ2-2,-,14,TRBV5-4,CASSLPDNTGELFF
TRBJ2-7,-,11,TRBV20-1,CSASTRDEQYF
TRBJ1-1,-,14,TRBV6-5,CASSYSGPHLKAFF
TRBJ2-2,few,13,TRBV29-1,CSVQGALSMERFF
TRBJ2-5,-,13,TRBV6-5,CASSHIDGETQYF
TRBJ2-1,-,16,TRBV9,CARSVEGREGYNEQFF
TRBJ1-1,-,16,TRBV12-3/TRBV12-4,CASSFGEAIAYTEAFF
TRBJ2-2,-,15,TRBV9,CASSVSGSDTGELFF
TRBJ2-4,-,14,TRBV7-8,CASSSKRLAGSQYF
TRBJ2-3,few,14,TRBV29-1,CSVPRLAATDTQYF
TRBJ2-5,many,13,TRBV11-2,CASGTSGRETQYF
TRBJ2-5,few,17,TRBV4-3,CASSPGEGLAGSETQYF
TRBJ2-5,-,17,TRBV20-1,CSARDPIPLTLQETQYF
TRBJ2-5,-,16,TRBV5-1,CASSPKTSGDGETQYF
TRBJ2-7,few,14,TRBV20-1,CSARPGTEGHEQYF
TRBJ1-4,-,15,TRBV3-1,CASSQGLSTNEKLFF
TRBJ2-7,many,11,TRBV12-3/TRBV12-4,CASSSSYEQYF
TRBJ2-5,-,15,TRBV5-4,CASSPKLGPGETQYF
TRBJ1-4,few,15,TRBV27,CASSLTDRAREKLFF
TRBJ2-5,few,16,TRBV4-3,CASSQDTSGTGGTQYF
TRBJ1-2,-,12,TRBV12-3/TRBV12-4,CASSYRVFGYTF
TRBJ1-4,-,14,TRBV27,CASSLRALGEKLFF
TRBJ2-5,few,14,TRBV12-3/TRBV12-4,CASSLGLVEETQYF
TRBJ2-2,-,16,TRBV6-6,CASSYLSQAGAGSCFF
TRBJ2-5,-,14,TRBV2,CASSGDRGEETQYF
TRBJ2-5,few,14,TRBV20-1,CSATLGRDSGEQYF
TRBJ1-6,few,13,TRBV5-6,CASSLDREGPLHF
TRBJ1-3,once,16,TRBV7-9,CASSLDPGNLLNTIYF
TRBJ1-4,many,16,TRBV7-2,CASSLAGTGRNEKLFF
TRBJ2-7,-,14,TRBV7-8,CAGPLGQGPYEQYF
TRBJ2-7,-,15,TRBV28,CASRGFNSGRDEQYF
TRBJ1-1,-,14,TRBV5-1,CASSLSREASEAFF
TRBJ2-3,-,16,TRBV20-1,CSARDRGHTSTDTQYF
TRBJ2-7,-,20,TRBV6-2/TRBV6-3,CASSLARDWGAETSSYEQYF
TRBJ2-5,few,20,TRBV6-5,CASSSLRGEILAGVSETQYF
TRBJ2-3,-,14,TRBV20-1,CSALGGGRTDTQYF
TRBJ2-5,-,13,TRBV18,CASSPQGEETQYF
TRBJ1-4,few,14,TRBV7-2,CASSKQGASEKLFF
TRBJ1-4,few,16,TRBV9,CASSPRGGSANEKLFF
TRBJ2-5,few,15,TRBV12-3/TRBV12-4,CASSFGQGSQETQYF
TRBJ2-7,-,13,TRBV6-2/TRBV6-3,CASSRPTSGEQYF
TRBJ2-1,few,14,TRBV5-1,CASSLQLAGGEQFF
TRBJ2-7,-,17,TRBV5-1,CASSPGTSGRMTYEQYF